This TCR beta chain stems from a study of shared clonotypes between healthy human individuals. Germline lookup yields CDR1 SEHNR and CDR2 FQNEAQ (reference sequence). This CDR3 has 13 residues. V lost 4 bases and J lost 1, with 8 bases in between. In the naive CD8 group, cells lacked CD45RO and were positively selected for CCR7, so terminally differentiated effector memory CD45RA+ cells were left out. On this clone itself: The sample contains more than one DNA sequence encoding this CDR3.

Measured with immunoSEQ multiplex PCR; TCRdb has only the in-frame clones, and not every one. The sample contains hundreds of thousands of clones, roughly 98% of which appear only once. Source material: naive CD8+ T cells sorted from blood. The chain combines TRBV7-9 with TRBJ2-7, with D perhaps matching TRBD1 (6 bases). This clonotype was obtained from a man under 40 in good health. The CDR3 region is CASSSDRSYEQYF. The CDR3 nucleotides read TGTGCCAGCAGCTCGGACAGATCCTACGAGCAGTACTTC.